This TCR beta chain stems from a study of shared clonotypes between healthy human individuals. Naive CD8 cells, CD45RO-negative and positively selected for CCR7, excluded terminally differentiated effector memory CD45RA+ cells. The CDR3 has 12 residues. CDR1 and CDR2 from the germline V gene are SEHNR and FQNEAQ (reference sequence). V was cut by 5 bases and J by 3 bases, with 6 bases left in between. The data were produced by immunoSEQ multiplex PCR, yet TCRdb's version contains in-frame clones alone and is incomplete. This table holds some 800,000 clones, about 92% found once. Remarks on this clone: Additional DNA sequences in this sample encode the identical CDR3.

The chain is built from TRBV7-9 and TRBJ2-3; TRBD1 is a possible D gene (6 bases). The TCR sequence derives from a young man in good health. Sequenced input: naive CD8+ T cells sorted from blood. The CDR3 region has the DNA TGTGCCAGCAGCCAGGGGACAGATACGCAGTATTTT. Protein product: CASSQGTDTQYF. The full variable domain, rest sourced from reference TRBV7-9 and TRBJ2-3, is DTGVSQNPRHKITKRGQNVTFRCDPISEHNRLYWYRQTLGQGPEFLTYFQNEAQLEKSRLLSDRFSAERPKGSFSTLEIQRTEQGDSAMYLCASSQGTDTQYFGPGTRLTVL.